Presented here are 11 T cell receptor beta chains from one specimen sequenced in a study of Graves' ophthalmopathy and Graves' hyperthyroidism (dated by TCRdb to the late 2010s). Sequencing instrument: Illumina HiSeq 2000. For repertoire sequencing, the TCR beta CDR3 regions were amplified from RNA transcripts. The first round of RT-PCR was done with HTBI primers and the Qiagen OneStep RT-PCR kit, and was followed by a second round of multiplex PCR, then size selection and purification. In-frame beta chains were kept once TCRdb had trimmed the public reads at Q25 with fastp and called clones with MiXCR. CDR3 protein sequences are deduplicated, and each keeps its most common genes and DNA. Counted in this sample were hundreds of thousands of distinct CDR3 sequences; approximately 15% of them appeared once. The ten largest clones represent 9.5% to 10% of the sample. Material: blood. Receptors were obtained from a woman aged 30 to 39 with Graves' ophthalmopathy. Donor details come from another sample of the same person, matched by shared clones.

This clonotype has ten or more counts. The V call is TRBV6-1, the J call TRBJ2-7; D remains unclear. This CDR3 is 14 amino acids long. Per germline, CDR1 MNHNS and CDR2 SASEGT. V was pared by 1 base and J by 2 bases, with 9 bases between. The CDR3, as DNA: TGTGCCAGCAGTGAAGTAAGGGAAACCTACGAGCAGTACTTC. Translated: CASSEVRETYEQYF.

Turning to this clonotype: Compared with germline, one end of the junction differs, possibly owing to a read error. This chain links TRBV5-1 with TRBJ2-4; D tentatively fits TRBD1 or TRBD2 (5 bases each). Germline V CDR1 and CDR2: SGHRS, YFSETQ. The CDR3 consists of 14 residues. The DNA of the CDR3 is TGCGCCAGCAGCTTGGAGCAGGGAGCAAACATTAAGTACTTC. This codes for CASSLEQGANIKYF.

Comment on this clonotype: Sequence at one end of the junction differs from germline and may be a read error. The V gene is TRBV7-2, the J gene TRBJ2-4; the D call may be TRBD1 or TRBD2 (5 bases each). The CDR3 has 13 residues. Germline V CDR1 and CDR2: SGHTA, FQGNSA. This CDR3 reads CASSSGTKNIKYF. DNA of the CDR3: TGTGCCAGCAGCTCGGGGACCAAAAACATTAAGTACTTC. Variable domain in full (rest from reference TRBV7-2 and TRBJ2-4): GAGVSQSPSNKVTEKGKDVELRCDPISGHTALYWYRQSLGQGLEFLIYFQGNSAPDKSGLPSDRFSAERTGGSVSTLTIQRTQQEDSAVYLCASSSGTKNIKYFGAGTRLSVL.

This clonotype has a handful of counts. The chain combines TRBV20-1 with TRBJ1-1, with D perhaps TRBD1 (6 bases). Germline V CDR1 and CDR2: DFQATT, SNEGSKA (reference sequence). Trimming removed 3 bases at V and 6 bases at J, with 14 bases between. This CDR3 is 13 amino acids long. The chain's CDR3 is CSARTGGVAEAFF. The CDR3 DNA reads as TGCAGTGCTAGGACGGGGGGCGTCGCTGAAGCTTTCTTT.

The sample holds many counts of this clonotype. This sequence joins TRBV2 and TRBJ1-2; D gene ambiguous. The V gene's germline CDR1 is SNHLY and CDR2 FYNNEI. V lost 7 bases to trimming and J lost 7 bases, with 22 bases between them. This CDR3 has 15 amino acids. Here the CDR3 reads CASKYRPVTEAGYTF. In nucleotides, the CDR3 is TGTGCCAGCAAATACAGACCCGTTACGGAGGCTGGCTACACCTTC.

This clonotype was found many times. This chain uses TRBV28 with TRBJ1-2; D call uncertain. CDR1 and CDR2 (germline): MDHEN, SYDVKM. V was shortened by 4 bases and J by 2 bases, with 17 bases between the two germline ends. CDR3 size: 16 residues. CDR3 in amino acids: CASSSQDWGHNYGYTF. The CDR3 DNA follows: TGTGCCAGCAGTTCGCAAGATTGGGGTCACAACTATGGCTACACCTTC.

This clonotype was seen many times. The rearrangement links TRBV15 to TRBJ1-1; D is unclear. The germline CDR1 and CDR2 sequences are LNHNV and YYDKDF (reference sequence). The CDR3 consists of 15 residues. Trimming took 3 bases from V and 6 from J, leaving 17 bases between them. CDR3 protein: CATSRGIMEGPEAFF. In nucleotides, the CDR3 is TGTGCCACCAGCAGGGGAATTATGGAAGGGCCTGAAGCTTTCTTT.

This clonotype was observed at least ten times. CDR3 sequence: CASSYSKTARYGYTF. For the CDR3, the DNA is TGTGCCAGCAGTTACTCGAAGACAGCCCGCTATGGCTACACCTTC. The chain recombines TRBV6-5 with TRBJ1-2; tentative D call: TRBD1 (5 bases). Per germline, CDR1 MNHEY and CDR2 SVGAGI. Trimming took off 0 bases at V and 4 bases at J, with 12 bases between the two ends. This CDR3 has 15 amino acids.

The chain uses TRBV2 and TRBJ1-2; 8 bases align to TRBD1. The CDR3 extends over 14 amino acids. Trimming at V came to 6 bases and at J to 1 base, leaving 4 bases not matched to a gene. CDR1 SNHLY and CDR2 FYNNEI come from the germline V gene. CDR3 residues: CASRWDRINYGYTF. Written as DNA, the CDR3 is TGTGCCAGCAGATGGGACAGGATTAACTATGGCTACACCTTC. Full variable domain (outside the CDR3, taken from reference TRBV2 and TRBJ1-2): EPEVTQTPSHQVTQMGQEVILRCVPISNHLYFYWYRQILGQKVEFLVSFYNNEISEKSEIFDDQFSVERPDGSNFTLKIRSTKLEDSAMYFCASRWDRINYGYTFGSGTRLTVV.

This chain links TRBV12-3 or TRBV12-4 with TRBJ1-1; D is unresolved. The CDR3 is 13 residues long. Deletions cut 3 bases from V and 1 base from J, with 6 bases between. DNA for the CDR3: TGTGCCAGCAGTTTTGAAAAGAACACTGAAGCTTTCTTT. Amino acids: CASSFEKNTEAFF.

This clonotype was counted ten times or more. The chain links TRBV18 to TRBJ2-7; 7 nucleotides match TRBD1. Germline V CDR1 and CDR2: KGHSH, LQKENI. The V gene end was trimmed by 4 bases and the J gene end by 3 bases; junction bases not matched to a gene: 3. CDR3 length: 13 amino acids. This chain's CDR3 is CASSHGTDYEQYF. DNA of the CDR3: TGTGCCAGCTCACACGGGACAGACTACGAGCAGTACTTC.